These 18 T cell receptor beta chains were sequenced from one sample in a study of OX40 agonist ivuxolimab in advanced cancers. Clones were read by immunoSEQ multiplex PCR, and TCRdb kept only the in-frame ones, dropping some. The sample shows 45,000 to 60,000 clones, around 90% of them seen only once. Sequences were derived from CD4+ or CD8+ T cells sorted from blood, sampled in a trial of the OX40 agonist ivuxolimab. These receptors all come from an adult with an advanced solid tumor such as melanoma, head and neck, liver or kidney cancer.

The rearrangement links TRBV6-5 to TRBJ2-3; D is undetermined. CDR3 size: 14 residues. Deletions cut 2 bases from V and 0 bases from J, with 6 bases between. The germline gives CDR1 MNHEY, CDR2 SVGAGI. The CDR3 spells CASSYQWSTDTQYF. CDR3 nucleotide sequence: TGTGCCAGCAGTTACCAGTGGAGCACAGATACGCAGTATTTT.

CDR3 sequence reads: CASSQRSMNTEAFF. Written as DNA, the CDR3 is TGTGCCAGCAGCCAAAGGAGCATGAACACTGAAGCTTTCTTT. The chain couples TRBV11-2 to TRBJ1-1; D is undetermined. The ends were cut back, 5 bases at V and 0 bases at J, with 10 bases in the middle. This CDR3 is 14 amino acids long. Germline V gene lookup returns CDR1 SGHAT and CDR2 FQNNGV.

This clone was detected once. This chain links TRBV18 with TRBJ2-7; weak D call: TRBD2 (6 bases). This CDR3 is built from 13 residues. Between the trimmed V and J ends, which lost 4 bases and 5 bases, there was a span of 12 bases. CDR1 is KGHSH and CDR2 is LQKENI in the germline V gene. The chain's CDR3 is CASSRGAGHEQYF. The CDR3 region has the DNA TGTGCCAGCTCACGGGGAGCGGGCCACGAGCAGTACTTC.

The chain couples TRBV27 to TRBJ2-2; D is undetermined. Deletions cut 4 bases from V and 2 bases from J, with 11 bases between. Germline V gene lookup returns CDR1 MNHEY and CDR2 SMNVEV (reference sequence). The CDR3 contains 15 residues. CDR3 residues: CASSSQRINTGELFF. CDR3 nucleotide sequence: TGTGCCAGCAGTTCACAGAGGATTAACACCGGGGAGCTGTTTTTT.

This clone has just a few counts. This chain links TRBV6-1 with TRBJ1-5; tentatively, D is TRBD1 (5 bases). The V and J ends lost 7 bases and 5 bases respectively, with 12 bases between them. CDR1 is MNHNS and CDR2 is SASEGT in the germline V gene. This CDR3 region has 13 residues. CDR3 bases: TGTGCCAGCACCGACGTAGGGGATCAGCCCCAGCATTTT. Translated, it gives CASTDVGDQPQHF.

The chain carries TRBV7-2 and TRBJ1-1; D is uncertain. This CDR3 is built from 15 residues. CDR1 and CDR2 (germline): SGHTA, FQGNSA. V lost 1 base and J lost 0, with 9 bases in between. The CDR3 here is CASSLVSSLNTEAFF. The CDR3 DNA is TGTGCCAGCAGCTTAGTATCCAGCCTGAACACTGAAGCTTTCTTT.

In nucleotides, the CDR3 is TGTGCCAGCAGTTATGGACGGGGCGGGGAGCTGTTTTTT. This sequence encodes CASSYGRGGELFF. V and J are TRBV6-5 and TRBJ2-2; D might be TRBD2 (5 bases). The ends were cut back, 3 bases at V and 7 bases at J, with 9 bases in the middle. In germline, CDR1 is MNHEY, CDR2 SVGAGI. This CDR3 is 13 amino acids long.

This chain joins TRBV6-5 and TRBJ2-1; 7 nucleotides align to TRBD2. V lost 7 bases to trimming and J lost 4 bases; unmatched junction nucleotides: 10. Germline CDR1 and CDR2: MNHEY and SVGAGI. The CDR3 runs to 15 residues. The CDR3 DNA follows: TGTGCCAGCACCAACCGGGACTACCAATACAATGAGCAGTTCTTC. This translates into CASTNRDYQYNEQFF.

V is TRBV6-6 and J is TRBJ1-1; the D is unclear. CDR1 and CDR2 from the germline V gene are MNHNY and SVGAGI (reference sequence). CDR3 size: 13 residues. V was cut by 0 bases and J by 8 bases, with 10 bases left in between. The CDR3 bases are TGTGCCAGCAGTTACTCTTGGGATGGGGAAGCTTTCTTT. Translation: CASSYSWDGEAFF.

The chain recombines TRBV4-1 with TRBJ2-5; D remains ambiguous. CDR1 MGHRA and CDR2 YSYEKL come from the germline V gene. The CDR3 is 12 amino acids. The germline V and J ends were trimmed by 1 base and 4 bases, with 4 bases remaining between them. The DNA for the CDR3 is TGCGCCAGCAGCCAAGGCGCAGAGACCCAGTACTTC. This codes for CASSQGAETQYF.

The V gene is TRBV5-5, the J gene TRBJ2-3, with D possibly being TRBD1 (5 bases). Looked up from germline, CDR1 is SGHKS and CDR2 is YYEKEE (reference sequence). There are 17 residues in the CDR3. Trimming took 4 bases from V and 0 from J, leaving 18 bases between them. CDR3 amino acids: CASSRWTNPTSTDTQYF. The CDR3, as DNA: TGTGCCAGCAGCCGGTGGACAAATCCTACTAGCACAGATACGCAGTATTTT.

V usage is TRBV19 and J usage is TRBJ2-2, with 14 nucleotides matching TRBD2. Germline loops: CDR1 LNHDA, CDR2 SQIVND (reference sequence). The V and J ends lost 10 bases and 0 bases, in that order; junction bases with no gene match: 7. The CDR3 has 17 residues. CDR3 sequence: CATDGLAGGTNTGELFF. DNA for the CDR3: TGTGCCACCGACGGACTAGCGGGAGGAACGAACACCGGGGAGCTGTTTTTT.

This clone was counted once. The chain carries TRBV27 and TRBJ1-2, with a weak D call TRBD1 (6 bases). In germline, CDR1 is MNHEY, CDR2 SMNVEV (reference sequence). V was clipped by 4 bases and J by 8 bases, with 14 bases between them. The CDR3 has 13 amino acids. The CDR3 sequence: CASSSTTGYGYTF. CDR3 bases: TGTGCCAGCAGTTCAACTACAGGGTACGGCTACACCTTC.

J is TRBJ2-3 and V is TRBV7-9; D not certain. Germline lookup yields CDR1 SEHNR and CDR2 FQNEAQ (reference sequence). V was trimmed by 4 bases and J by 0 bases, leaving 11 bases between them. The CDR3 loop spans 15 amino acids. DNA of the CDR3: TGTGCCAGCAGCTCTCGGACCCAGAGCACAGATACGCAGTATTTT. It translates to CASSSRTQSTDTQYF.

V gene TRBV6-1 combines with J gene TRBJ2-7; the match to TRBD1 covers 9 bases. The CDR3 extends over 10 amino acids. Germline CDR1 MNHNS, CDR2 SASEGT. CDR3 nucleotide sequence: TGTGCTCAAACTCCGGGACAGGGTTTCGTC. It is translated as CAQTPGQGFV.

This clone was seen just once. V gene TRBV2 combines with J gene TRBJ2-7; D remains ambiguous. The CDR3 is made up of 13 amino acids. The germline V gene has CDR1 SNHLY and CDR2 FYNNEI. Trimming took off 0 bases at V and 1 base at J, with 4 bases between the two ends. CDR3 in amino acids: CASSEALSYEQYF. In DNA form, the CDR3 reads TGTGCCAGCAGTGAAGCGCTATCCTACGAGCAGTACTTC.

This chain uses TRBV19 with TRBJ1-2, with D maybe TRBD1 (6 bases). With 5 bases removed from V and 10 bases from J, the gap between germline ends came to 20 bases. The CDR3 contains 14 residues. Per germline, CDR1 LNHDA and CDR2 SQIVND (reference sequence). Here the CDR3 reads CASSLRGGEEYYTF. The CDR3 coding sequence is TGTGCCAGTAGTCTCAGGGGTGGAGAGGAATACTACACCTTC.

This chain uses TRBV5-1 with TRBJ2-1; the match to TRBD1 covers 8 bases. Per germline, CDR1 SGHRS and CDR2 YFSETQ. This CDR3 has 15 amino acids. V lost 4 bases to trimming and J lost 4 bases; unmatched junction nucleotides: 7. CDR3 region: CASSPGTGTYNEQFF. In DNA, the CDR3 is TGCGCCAGCAGCCCTGGGACAGGAACGTACAATGAGCAGTTCTTC.